This T cell receptor (beta chain) is from a study of CD8 T cells in Susac syndrome. The CDR3 extends over 14 amino acids. Trimming took off 7 bases at V and 0 bases at J, with 9 bases between the two ends. Germline lookup yields CDR1 MNHEY and CDR2 SVGEGT. TEMRA cells were FACS-enriched and CD8+ and CD4+ T cells negatively isolated. A quantity of about 0.5 to 1 ug RNA underwent reverse transcription using random hexamers. TCRdb reanalysed the immunoSEQ multiplex PCR reads using MiXCR and keeps one entry per CDR3 protein. The data contain about 190,000 distinct CDR3 sequences, nearly 97% of them singletons.

Sequenced sample: CD4+ T cells from PBMCs. This TCR derives from a human donor with Susac syndrome. The chain combines TRBV6-2 or TRBV6-3 with TRBJ2-2; D gene ambiguous. CDR3 sequence (DNA): TGTGCCAGCACCAGTCGGGCGAACACCGGGGAGCTGTTTTTT. This encodes CASTSRANTGELFF.